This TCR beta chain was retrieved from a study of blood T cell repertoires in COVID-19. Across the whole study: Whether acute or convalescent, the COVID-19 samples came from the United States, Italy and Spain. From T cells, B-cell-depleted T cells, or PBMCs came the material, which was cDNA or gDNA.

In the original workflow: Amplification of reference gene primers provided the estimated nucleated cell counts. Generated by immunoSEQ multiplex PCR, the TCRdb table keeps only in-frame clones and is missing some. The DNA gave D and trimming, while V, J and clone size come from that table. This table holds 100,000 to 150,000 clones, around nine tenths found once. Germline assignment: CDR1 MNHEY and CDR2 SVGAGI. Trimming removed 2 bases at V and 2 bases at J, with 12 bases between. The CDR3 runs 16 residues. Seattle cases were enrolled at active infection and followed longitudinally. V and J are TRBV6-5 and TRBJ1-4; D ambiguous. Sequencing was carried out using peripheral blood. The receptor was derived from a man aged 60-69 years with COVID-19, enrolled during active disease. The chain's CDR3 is CASSYPAGSTNEKLFF. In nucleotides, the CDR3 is TGTGCCAGCAGTTACCCCGCGGGGAGCACTAATGAAAAACTGTTTTTT.